This T cell receptor beta chain was identified in a study of molecular identifiers for immune sequencing clone quantification. Study-wide results and limits: Because of identical TCR molecules sharing a barcode, sizes of highly expanded clones could be underestimated.

The trim removed 7 bases at V and 2 bases at J, leaving 4 bases unmatched. CDR1 is PRHDT, CDR2 FYEKMQ, per germline (reference sequence). CDR3 length: 14 amino acids. Via MiXCR, TCRdb re-called the PCR reads, giving one row per CDR3 protein. The sample consists of 400,000 to 600,000 distinct CDR3 sequences, about a fifth of them appearing once. This clonotype was counted between two and nine times. Its cognate antigen is unknown. Sequencing used naive CD8+ T cells from blood, with Jurkat cell RNA spiked in. Subset defined: FACS-sorted CD8+CD4-CCR7+CD45RA+ naive T cells. The receptor was isolated from a human donor in good health. Some libraries in this study had Jurkat cell RNA spiked in. The chain is built from TRBV13 and TRBJ2-1; 8 bases align to TRBD1. The DNA of the CDR3 is TGTGCCAGCAACCAGGGGGCAACCTACAATGAGCAGTTCTTC. Translation gives CASNQGATYNEQFF.